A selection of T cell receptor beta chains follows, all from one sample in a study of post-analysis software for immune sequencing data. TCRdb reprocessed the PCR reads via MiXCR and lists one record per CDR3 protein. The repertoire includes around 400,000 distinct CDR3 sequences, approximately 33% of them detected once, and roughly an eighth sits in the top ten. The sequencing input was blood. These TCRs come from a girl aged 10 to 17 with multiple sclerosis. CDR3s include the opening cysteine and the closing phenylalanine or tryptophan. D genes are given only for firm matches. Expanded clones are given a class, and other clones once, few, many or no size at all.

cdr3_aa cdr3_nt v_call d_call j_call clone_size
CASSWVVSGELFF TGCGCCAGCAGCTGGGTCGTCTCCGGGGAGCTGTTTTTT TRBV5-1 . TRBJ2-2 few
CASSPRSSQETQYF TGTGCCAGCTCCCCGCGGAGTTCCCAAGAGACCCAGTACTTC TRBV19 . TRBJ2-5 .
CASSPPKGGEGQETQYF TGTGCCAGCTCGCCACCTAAAGGAGGTGAGGGTCAAGAGACCCAGTACTTC TRBV18 . TRBJ2-5 .
CASSSTRGSGELFF TGTGCCAGCAGTTCCACGAGGGGATCCGGGGAGCTGTTTTTT TRBV6-6 . TRBJ2-2 once
CASSLRSSAGANVLTF TGCGCCAGCAGCTTGAGAAGTTCCGCTGGGGCCAACGTCCTGACTTTC TRBV5-1 . TRBJ2-6 .
CSAEPGGGNQPQHF TGCAGTGCTGAACCAGGGGGCGGGAATCAGCCCCAGCATTTT TRBV20-1 TRBD1 TRBJ1-5 .
CASSYRTNTEAFF TGTGCCAGCAGCTATAGGACGAACACTGAAGCTTTCTTT TRBV7-9 . TRBJ1-1 once
CASSLRTYQETQYF TGTGCCAGCAGCCTCCGGACGTATCAAGAGACCCAGTACTTC TRBV5-5 . TRBJ2-5 few
CASSDPPSTGNYGYTF TGTGCCAGCAGCGATCCGCCGTCGACAGGGAACTATGGCTACACCTTC TRBV6-2/TRBV6-3 TRBD1 TRBJ1-2 .
CAIRGQADPNTSDNYGYTF TGTGCCATCAGGGGACAGGCCGACCCCAATACCTCTGATAACTATGGCTACACCTTC TRBV10-3 TRBD1 TRBJ1-2 .
CATSGAGFPDSGANVLTF TGTGCCACCAGTGGGGCCGGGTTTCCTGACTCTGGGGCCAACGTCCTGACTTTC TRBV24-1 . TRBJ2-6 many
CASSPADRGPEAFF TGCGCCAGCAGCCCTGCGGACAGGGGGCCTGAAGCTTTCTTT TRBV5-1 TRBD1 TRBJ1-1 few
CASSLGLVKADVQYF TGTGCCAGCAGTTTAGGGCTAGTGAAAGCAGATGTGCAGTATTTT TRBV12-3/TRBV12-4 . TRBJ2-3 .
CAISEAALNTEAFF TGTGCCATCAGTGAAGCGGCCTTGAACACTGAAGCTTTCTTT TRBV10-3 . TRBJ1-1 few
CASSSFSGTEYF TGTGCCAGCAGTTCATTCTCCGGGACAGAGTACTTC TRBV6-5 TRBD1 TRBJ2-7 few
CASRGTILQPQHF TGTGCCAGCAGGGGGACAATCCTTCAGCCCCAGCATTTT TRBV6-2/TRBV6-3 . TRBJ1-5 .
CASSLVLYSGQYF TGTGCCAGCAGCTTAGTGTTGTACTCGGGGCAGTACTTC TRBV7-2 . TRBJ2-7 few
CASSRTGVDEQYF TGTGCCAGCAGTCGGACAGGGGTCGACGAGCAGTACTTC TRBV6-6 TRBD1 TRBJ2-7 .
CASSLDGLASSYEQYF TGCGCCAGCAGCTTGGATGGACTAGCCAGCTCCTACGAGCAGTACTTC TRBV5-1 TRBD2 TRBJ2-7 .
CASSWGPSSSTDTQYF TGCGCCAGCAGCTGGGGCCCTTCTTCTAGCACAGATACGCAGTATTTT TRBV5-1 . TRBJ2-3 few
CASSSRSSYEQYF TGTGCCAGTAGCTCGAGGAGCTCCTACGAGCAGTACTTC TRBV7-6 . TRBJ2-7 few
CASTSEPGHLNTEAFF TGTGCCAGCACCTCCGAACCGGGACATCTAAACACTGAAGCTTTCTTT TRBV5-6 . TRBJ1-1 .
CASSKISGGAGEQYF TGTGCCAGCAGTAAAATAAGCGGGGGGGCGGGGGAGCAGTACTTC TRBV6-1 TRBD2 TRBJ2-7 once
CASSLKIGMQGMIEQFF TGTGCCAGCAGCTTAAAAATTGGAATGCAGGGTATGATTGAGCAGTTCTTC TRBV7-2 . TRBJ2-1 .
CSAQDYNEQFF TGCAGTGCTCAGGACTACAATGAGCAGTTCTTC TRBV20-1 . TRBJ2-1 .
CATGQNYGYTF TGTGCCACGGGACAGAACTATGGCTACACCTTC TRBV12-3/TRBV12-4 TRBD1 TRBJ1-2 .